This record concerns one T cell receptor (beta chain) sequence. Antigen unknown. One base separates it from a far larger clone, so it is likely a read error. This CDR3 is 16 amino acids long. The germline V gene encodes CDR1 SQVTM and CDR2 ANQGSEA. This sample was included in a study of shared clonotypes between healthy human individuals. Whole-study context: The donor pool was made up of two women and a few men aged 18 to 49.

The repertoire was sequenced with immunoSEQ multiplex PCR; TCRdb's copy has only in-frame clones and lacks some. The sample carries about half a million clones, 60% to 80% recorded once. General observations from the study: Sequencing depth was a factor that was expected to affect clonotype sharing among donors.

Sequencing was performed on PBMCs. The chain is built from TRBV29-1 and TRBJ2-3, with D possibly called TRBD1 or TRBD2 (5 bases each). This TCR derives from a woman aged 40-49 years in good health. Some clones in this sample may be carry-over from other donors' samples. This CDR3 reads CSVAGTEKSSTDAQYF. The CDR3 DNA follows: TGCAGCGTGGCCGGGACGGAGAAGTCTAGCACAGATGCGCAGTATTTT.